The 19 T cell receptor beta chains in this list originate from one sample, sequenced in a study of shared clonotypes between healthy human individuals. Here immunoSEQ multiplex PCR was the method, and the copy in TCRdb shows in-frame clones only, minus some. The sample lists around 500,000 clones; about 85% were seen once. The sample comprised PBMCs. The origin of the receptors is a woman between 35 and 50 years old in good health. Some clones in this sample may be carry-over from other donors' samples.

With regard to this clone: Given a far larger clone just one base away, this is likely a sequencing read error. Other nucleotide sequences in the sample specify the same CDR3. The V gene is TRBV10-3, the J gene TRBJ2-7; a possible D gene is TRBD1 (6 bases). Germline V gene lookup returns CDR1 ENHRY and CDR2 SYGVKD. V was clipped by 4 bases and J by 4 bases, with 20 bases between them. The CDR3 has 16 residues. The CDR3 is CAISAGQGTVTYEQYF. Here the CDR3 DNA reads TGTGCCATCAGTGCGGGTCAGGGGACCGTAACATACGAGCAGTACTTC.

With respect to this clone: This likely came from a read error, as a far larger clone is one base away. The same CDR3 can be traced to other DNA sequences in this sample. This chain connects TRBV7-6 to TRBJ2-1; D is uncertain. Deletions cut 1 base from V and 7 bases from J, with 2 bases between. The CDR3 contains 11 residues. Germline V gene data show CDR1 as SGHVS and CDR2 as FNYEAQ. CDR3 loop: CASSLGNEQFF. CDR3 DNA: TGTGCCAGCAGCTTAGGAAATGAGCAGTTCTTC.

This clone showed up just a few times. The chain joins TRBV7-2 to TRBJ2-7; 7 bases are a match to TRBD1. The germline V gene encodes CDR1 SGHTA and CDR2 FQGNSA. Losses at the gene ends were 1 base for V and 6 bases for J; bases not matched to a gene: 3. The length of the CDR3 is 13 residues. CDR3 coding DNA: TGTGCCAGCAGCTTAGAGTCAGGGGGCGAGCAGTACTTC. This encodes CASSLESGGEQYF. The whole variable domain, remainder taken from reference TRBV7-2 and TRBJ2-7, is GAGVSQSPSNKVTEKGKDVELRCDPISGHTALYWYRQSLGQGLEFLIYFQGNSAPDKSGLPSDRFSAERTGGSVSTLTIQRTQQEDSAVYLCASSLESGGEQYFGPGTRLTVT.

V is TRBV5-1 and J is TRBJ2-7, with 11 bases identical to TRBD2. Trimming at V came to 2 bases and at J to 4 bases, leaving 5 bases not matched to a gene. The CDR3 is 15 residues long. Germline values: CDR1 SGHRS, CDR2 YFSETQ. CDR3: CASSFLAGGPYEQYF. CDR3 nucleotide sequence: TGCGCCAGCAGCTTTTTAGCGGGAGGGCCGTACGAGCAGTACTTC. The full variable domain, completed using reference TRBV5-1 and TRBJ2-7, is KAGVTQTPRYLIKTRGQQVTLSCSPISGHRSVSWYQQTPGQGLQFLFEYFSETQRNKGNFPGRFSGRQFSNSRSEMNVSTLELGDSALYLCASSFLAGGPYEQYFGPGTRLTVT.

This clone was recorded many times. This CDR3 is also generated by other DNA sequences in the sample. V and J are TRBV15 and TRBJ2-7; possibly TRBD1 for D (5 bases). The length of the CDR3 is 14 residues. Deletions cut 1 base from V and 5 bases from J, with 12 bases between. Germline V gene lookup returns CDR1 LNHNV and CDR2 YYDKDF (reference sequence). CDR3 amino acids: CATSRGRALDEQYF. The CDR3 DNA reads TGTGCCACCAGCAGAGGCAGGGCCCTGGACGAGCAGTACTTC.

Note on this clone: A read error is likely here: a far larger clone is one base away. The chain joins TRBV6-4 to TRBJ2-3, with TRBD2 as a possible D gene (7 bases). V was trimmed by 4 bases and J by 5 bases, leaving 13 bases between them. Germline V gene data show CDR1 as MRHNA and CDR2 as SNTAGT. CDR3 length equals 14 residues. The chain's CDR3 is CASSARGAQDTQYF. CDR3 DNA sequence: TGTGCCAGCAGTGCACGGGGGGCGCAAGATACGCAGTATTTT.

The chain employs TRBV5-1 and TRBJ2-7; possibly TRBD1 or TRBD2 for D (5 bases each). Germline V lookup: CDR1 SGHRS, CDR2 YFSETQ. CDR3 size: 14 residues. With 4 bases removed from V and 2 bases from J, the gap between germline ends came to 13 bases. CDR3 coding DNA: TGCGCCAGCAGCCCCCCGGGGCGACCCTACGAGCAGTACTTC. Its protein product is CASSPPGRPYEQYF.

This clone has only a few counts. This is likely an artifact of a read error, given a far larger clone one base away. This specimen includes other DNA sequences encoding the same CDR3. The chain couples TRBV29-1 to TRBJ1-1; D gene ambiguous. CDR1 and CDR2 from the germline V gene are SQVTM and ANQGSEA. CDR3 size: 14 residues. V lost 4 bases and J lost 7, with 19 bases in between. The CDR3 DNA is TGCAGCGTTGTACTAACCCGGGGTGGGATTGAAGCTTTCTTT. Amino acids: CSVVLTRGGIEAFF.

There are a few counts of this clone. CDR3 DNA: TGTGCCAGCAGTCCCGGGACTCCGGACAGCGGTGAAAAACTGTTTTTT. Translated, it gives CASSPGTPDSGEKLFF. The chain has TRBV27 and TRBJ1-4; a possible D gene is TRBD1 (6 bases). Germline CDR1 MNHEY, CDR2 SMNVEV (reference sequence). The CDR3 is 16 amino acids. V lost 5 bases to trimming and J lost 7 bases, with 20 bases between them.

The chain couples TRBV13 to TRBJ2-5, with D tentatively TRBD1 (7 bases). The CDR3 covers 14 residues. In germline, CDR1 is PRHDT, CDR2 FYEKMQ (reference sequence). V shed 6 bases and J shed 4 bases, with 15 bases lying between them. The CDR3 is CASRDRQGGETQYF. The CDR3 nucleotides read TGTGCCAGCAGGGATCGACAGGGAGGAGAGACCCAGTACTTC.

This sequence joins TRBV18 and TRBJ2-7; 7 positions agree with TRBD1. This CDR3 has 16 residues. CDR1 and CDR2 from the germline V gene are KGHSH and LQKENI. V lost 3 bases and J lost 2; bases outside the gene matches: 10. The CDR3: CASSPLPGTATYEQYF. For the CDR3, the DNA is TGTGCCAGCTCACCTCTTCCCGGGACAGCGACCTACGAGCAGTACTTC.

CDR3 region: CASSSYADSISYEQYF. The CDR3 DNA reads TGTGCCAGCAGTTCGTACGCGGACAGCATTTCCTACGAGCAGTACTTC. J is TRBJ2-7 and V is TRBV6-6; D may be TRBD1 (6 bases). The V gene's germline CDR1 is MNHNY and CDR2 SVGAGI (reference sequence). Trimming shortened V by 4 bases and J by 1 base, and 17 bases separated the two germline ends. This CDR3 is 16 amino acids long.

This clone was counted at least ten times. The sample carries other DNA sequences with the same CDR3. V is TRBV11-3 and J is TRBJ2-1; D is undetermined. This CDR3 is built from 15 residues. CDR1 is SGHNT, CDR2 YENEEA, per germline. The germline V and J ends were trimmed by 1 base and 7 bases, with 14 bases remaining between them. The CDR3 loop reads CASSLAPDLGNEQFF. The DNA of the CDR3 is TGTGCCAGCAGCTTAGCCCCGGACCTTGGAAATGAGCAGTTCTTC.

This chain uses TRBV25-1 with TRBJ2-5; D not resolved. V lost 3 bases, J lost 5 bases, and 10 bases lay in between. This CDR3 has 13 amino acids. The germline V gene has CDR1 MGHDK and CDR2 SYGVNS. The CDR3 region is CASSDSWQETQYF. CDR3 DNA: TGTGCCAGCAGTGATTCATGGCAGGAGACCCAGTACTTC.

The chain couples TRBV27 to TRBJ2-5; the D is unclear. This CDR3 comprises 14 residues. Germline V gene sequence: CDR1 MNHEY, CDR2 SMNVEV (reference sequence). Trimming shortened V by 4 bases and J by 2 bases, and 11 bases separated the two germline ends. This CDR3 reads CASSYAKGQETQYF. The CDR3, as DNA: TGTGCCAGCAGTTATGCAAAGGGTCAAGAGACCCAGTACTTC.

This chain links TRBV7-9 with TRBJ2-2; 9 positions agree with TRBD1. The CDR3 sequence is 17 residues long. The V gene end was trimmed by 4 bases and the J gene end by 5 bases; junction bases not matched to a gene: 11. Germline V CDR1 and CDR2: SEHNR, FQNEAQ (reference sequence). The CDR3 DNA sequence: TGTGCCAGCAGCTCTACAGGGGGCGGATGGGATACCGGGGAGCTGTTTTTT. Residues: CASSSTGGGWDTGELFF.

This clone was detected many times. Other DNA sequences from this sample encode an identical CDR3 as well. The chain joins TRBV9 to TRBJ2-3; 7 nucleotides match TRBD2. The germline gives CDR1 SGDLS, CDR2 YYNGEE. The CDR3 length is 15 residues. V dropped 0 bases and J dropped 4; count of bases not matched to a gene: 5. The CDR3 DNA is TGTGCCAGCAGCGTAGGCGCGGGAGCGGCAGATACGCAGTATTTT. This codes for CASSVGAGAADTQYF. Using reference TRBV9 and TRBJ2-3 for the parts outside the CDR3, the full variable domain is DSGVTQTPKHLITATGQRVTLRCSPRSGDLSVYWYQQSLDQGLQFLIQYYNGEERAKGNILERFSAQQFPDLHSELNLSSLELGDSALYFCASSVGAGAADTQYFGPGTRLTVL.

V gene TRBV9 combines with J gene TRBJ1-2; no definite D call. Germline V gene sequence: CDR1 SGDLS, CDR2 YYNGEE. CDR3 size: 19 residues. Trimming pared 2 bases from V and 4 bases from J, leaving 27 bases between. The CDR3 spells CASSVNTNFRASSSYGYTF. DNA of the CDR3: TGTGCCAGCAGCGTTAACACCAACTTCCGGGCCTCAAGCAGCTATGGCTACACCTTC.

Concerning this clone itself: Possible read error: a much larger clone is one base away. Other DNA sequences from this sample encode an identical CDR3 as well. The chain recombines TRBV28 with TRBJ2-1; 8 bases fit TRBD2. Germline CDR1 is MDHEN and CDR2 is SYDVKM. This CDR3 has 16 residues. CDR3 sequence (DNA): TGTGCCAGTAGTTTAGTGAGCGGGAGCGCTTACAATGAGCAGTTCTTC. Encoded protein: CASSLVSGSAYNEQFF.